A selection of T cell receptor beta chains follows, all from one sample in a study of blood T cell repertoires in COVID-19. Produced via immunoSEQ multiplex PCR; TCRdb's table is partial and in-frame only. The sample has over 250,000 clones, approximately 88% seen once. The sequenced material came from peripheral blood. The source is a man in his forties or fifties with acute or convalescent COVID-19. The CDR3 runs from the conserved cysteine through the conserved F or W. A D gene is named only where the DNA matches it firmly. Not all rows give a size; the values are once, few, many and, for expanded clones, a class.

cdr3_aa cdr3_nt clone_size v_call d_call j_call
CASSFAADGPDIQYF TGCGCCAGCAGCTTCGCAGCAGATGGGCCCGACATTCAGTACTTC - TRBV5-1 - TRBJ2-4
CASSQMAVSSTDTQYF TGCGCCAGCAGCCAGATGGCAGTCAGTAGCACAGATACGCAGTATTTT - TRBV5-1 - TRBJ2-3
CASSPRPAAHTGELFF TGTGCCAGCTCACCACGGCCAGCGGCTCACACCGGGGAGCTGTTTTTT - TRBV18 - TRBJ2-2
CASSLEIGQDNTEAFF TGTGCCAGCAGCTTAGAGATAGGACAGGACAACACTGAAGCTTTCTTT - TRBV5-4 TRBD1 TRBJ1-1
CASSHPGGGRQEQYF TGTGCCAGCAGCCACCCCGGTGGAGGCCGGCAGGAGCAGTACTTC - TRBV11-2 - TRBJ2-7
CASSPSGGPQETQYF TGTGCCAGCTCACCGAGCGGGGGGCCCCAAGAGACCCAGTACTTC - TRBV18 TRBD2 TRBJ2-5
CASSLEGLAGGDTQYF TGCGCCAGCAGCTTGGAGGGACTAGCGGGTGGAGATACGCAGTATTTT - TRBV5-1 TRBD2 TRBJ2-3
CASGGGNEKLFF TGTGCCAGCGGGGGCGGTAATGAAAAACTGTTTTTT - TRBV7-9 - TRBJ1-4
CASSLPGGTGELFF TGTGCCAGCAGCTTGCCGGGGGGAACCGGGGAGCTGTTTTTT once TRBV5-6 TRBD2 TRBJ2-2
CASSLRGSLNEQFF TGTGCCAGCAGCTTACGGGGGAGCCTCAATGAGCAGTTCTTC once TRBV7-3 - TRBJ2-1